This TCR beta chain was retrieved from a study of cytomegalovirus exposure and HLA in healthy donors. This clone has a count of ten or more. The target antigen is unknown. Assay: immunoSEQ multiplex PCR; the TCRdb copy retains only in-frame clones and omits some. The sample has about 190,000 clones; about four fifths are singletons. Study conclusions and caveats: It was reported that the classifier diagnosed cytomegalovirus status with high specificity and sensitivity in both the original and validation cohorts. Associated with cytomegalovirus, according to the listing, were 150 to 200 TCR beta chains.

Per the germline V gene, CDR1 is SGHTS and CDR2 is YDEGEE. J was trimmed by 1 base and V by 3 bases; bases with no gene match: 2. The CDR3 extends over 16 amino acids. The sample consisted of PBMCs. The sequence came from a woman under 30 in good health and CMV-seropositive. The gene calls are TRBV5-8 and TRBJ2-3; 13 bases are shared with TRBD2. Written as DNA, the CDR3 is TGTGCCAGCAGCTCTGGGACTAGCGGGGGCACAGATACGCAGTATTTT. Translating gives CASSSGTSGGTDTQYF.